A single sample gave rise to the 4 T cell receptor beta chains below, sequenced in a study of breast tumors, draining lymph nodes, adjacent tissues (dated by TCRdb to 2015 to 2016). Library preparation employed multiplex PCR. Sequencing used an Illumina HiSeq 2000. TCRdb reprocessing: public reads trimmed at Q25 with fastp, clones called with MiXCR, in-frame beta chains kept. Each entry merges the rows of one CDR3 protein and shows their most common DNA and genes. The sample records 30,000 to 40,000 distinct CDR3 sequences, 60% to 80% of which are singletons. The ten most abundant clones make up 15% to 20% of the sample. The sequenced material came from breast tumor tissue. The receptors come from a female donor with breast cancer. Some clones in this sample may be carry-over from other donors' samples.

Here the CDR3 reads CASSLRDRGDEQYF. The CDR3 DNA sequence: TGTGCCAGCAGTCTCCGGGACAGGGGGGACGAGCAGTACTTC. V gene TRBV12-3 or TRBV12-4 combines with J gene TRBJ2-7; 11 nucleotides align to TRBD1. This CDR3 contains 14 residues. The V segment lost 5 bases and the J segment 5 bases; nucleotides outside the gene matches: 5.

The chain joins TRBV4-1 to TRBJ1-6; 7 bases are shared with TRBD1. The trim removed 4 bases at V and 0 bases at J, leaving 6 bases unmatched. Germline assignment: CDR1 MGHRA and CDR2 YSYEKL. This CDR3 has 17 amino acids. The CDR3 DNA sequence: TGCGCCAGCAGCCCAGAATGGACAGGCTCCTATAATTCACCCCTCCACTTT. The encoded protein is CASSPEWTGSYNSPLHF.

The chain has TRBV6-4 and TRBJ2-3, with 12 bases aligning to TRBD2. Germline V gives CDR1 MRHNA, CDR2 SNTAGT. The CDR3 has 16 residues. Germline trimming cut 6 bases from V and 1 base from J; bases unmatched to any gene: 5. The CDR3 DNA follows: TGTGCCAGCAGCCTGACTAGCGGGGGTGGCACAGATACGCAGTATTTT. Translation gives CASSLTSGGGTDTQYF.

This chain uses TRBV2 with TRBJ1-6; TRBD1 agrees at 9 bases. Germline V lookup: CDR1 SNHLY, CDR2 FYNNEI. Trimming removed 11 bases from V and 10 bases from J; junction bases left unmatched: 9. The length of the CDR3 is 13 residues. CDR3 in amino acids: CAGTGGAGSPLHF. CDR3 DNA sequence: TGTGCCGGCACAGGGGGCGCGGGCTCACCCCTCCACTTT.